The next 20 T cell receptor beta chains were all read from a single sample in a study of regulatory T cells in long-lasting Graves disease. Through Arm-PCR of CDR3 regions and iRepertoire HTBI primers, TCR beta libraries were built. TCRdb reprocessed the multiplex PCR reads with MiXCR, giving one entry per CDR3 protein. The sample holds hundreds of thousands of distinct CDR3 sequences, around a fifth seen once. Time point of the sample: persistent/refractory GD, antithyroid drugs over 5 years with positive TRAb. Scientists built the TCR library using RNA that was extracted from PBMCs. The sample here was peripheral blood mononuclear cells (PBMCs), taken when the disease was refractory, from a patient treated with antithyroid drugs. The receptors stem from a female donor with Graves disease.

This clonotype was seen a handful of times. This chain uses TRBV13 with TRBJ2-5; maybe TRBD2 (5 bases). The germline V and J ends were trimmed by 6 bases and 7 bases, with 18 bases remaining between them. The germline CDR1 and CDR2 sequences are PRHDT and FYEKMQ (reference sequence). This CDR3 spans 14 amino acids. Here the CDR3 DNA reads TGTGCCAGCAGTGCGACGGAGGTATTTGGGACCCAGTACTTC. It translates to CASSATEVFGTQYF.

This clonotype was observed at least ten times. The rearrangement joins TRBV7-2 to TRBJ1-2, with TRBD1 identical over 10 bases. The CDR3 contains 19 residues. The germline gives CDR1 SGHTA, CDR2 FQGNSA. After removal of 1 base from V and 3 bases from J, the junction contained 14 bases not matched to a gene. The CDR3, as DNA: TGTGCCAGCAGCTTAGAATGGCTGTTTGGGGACAGGGGCGACTATGGCTACACCTTC. It encodes CASSLEWLFGDRGDYGYTF.

This clonotype was counted ten times or more. The chain uses TRBV29-1 and TRBJ2-5, with a tentative D call TRBD2 (5 bases). There are 11 residues in the CDR3. V was shortened by 6 bases and J by 4 bases, with 9 bases between the two germline ends. CDR1 and CDR2 from the germline V gene are SQVTM and ANQGSEA. The DNA of the CDR3 is TGCAGCGTCGGAGGCCGAGAGACCCAGTACTTC. Translated, it gives CSVGGRETQYF.

V gene TRBV5-1 combines with J gene TRBJ2-7; D unresolved. In germline, CDR1 is SGHRS, CDR2 YFSETQ. This CDR3 region has 12 residues. Trimming removed 6 bases from V and 2 bases from J, with 9 bases in between. CDR3 amino acids: CASNGGAYEQYF. Here the CDR3 DNA reads TGCGCCAGCAACGGCGGAGCCTACGAGCAGTACTTC.

This clonotype has more than one count but fewer than ten. The rearrangement joins TRBV11-2 to TRBJ2-7; tentatively, D is TRBD1 or TRBD2 (6 bases each). The CDR3 totals 14 residues. Germline V gene sequence: CDR1 SGHAT, CDR2 FQNNGV. Trimming pared 4 bases from V and 7 bases from J, leaving 17 bases between. CDR3 region: CASSSRGLLEEQYF. CDR3 nucleotides: TGTGCCAGCAGCTCCCGGGGGCTACTGGAAGAGCAGTACTTC.

The chain uses TRBV12-3 or TRBV12-4 and TRBJ2-6; possibly TRBD2 for D (5 bases). V lost 3 bases to trimming and J lost 9 bases, with 12 bases between them. The CDR3 is 14 residues long. CDR3 sequence: CASSFGLQGNVLTF. CDR3 sequence (DNA): TGTGCCAGCAGTTTCGGACTCCAAGGCAACGTCCTGACTTTC.

There are a few counts of this clonotype. The chain uses TRBV11-2 and TRBJ2-3, with D unresolved. The CDR3 has 12 amino acids. Germline CDR1 is SGHAT and CDR2 is FQNNGV. Deletions cut 5 bases from V and 3 bases from J, with 6 bases between. The CDR3 spells CASSHRTDTQYF. CDR3 DNA sequence: TGTGCCAGCAGCCACAGAACAGATACGCAGTATTTT. The entire variable domain, with the rest obtained from reference TRBV11-2 and TRBJ2-3, is as follows: EAGVAQSPRYKIIEKRQSVAFWCNPISGHATLYWYQQILGQGPKLLIQFQNNGVVDDSQLPKDRFSAERLKGVDSTLKIQPAKLEDSAVYLCASSHRTDTQYFGPGTRLTVL.

This clonotype was detected ten times or more. The V and J genes are TRBV11-2 and TRBJ1-4; D possibly corresponds to TRBD1 (5 bases). Per germline, CDR1 SGHAT and CDR2 FQNNGV. Trimming pared 1 base from V and 7 bases from J, leaving 13 bases between. This CDR3 region has 15 residues. The CDR3 DNA reads as TGTGCCAGCAGCTTAGCACAGGCCAGAGGTGAAAAACTGTTTTTT. Protein product: CASSLAQARGEKLFF.

V gene TRBV19 combines with J gene TRBJ1-6, with no clear D. CDR3 length equals 13 residues. Trimming shortened V by 3 bases and J by 6 bases, and 6 bases separated the two germline ends. Germline CDR1 and CDR2: LNHDA and SQIVND (reference sequence). CDR3 amino acids: CASSIVGNSPLHF. CDR3 DNA sequence: TGTGCCAGTAGTATCGTGGGTAATTCACCCCTCCACTTT.

On this clonotype: A single base separates this from a much larger clone, so it may be a read error. The chain has TRBV28 and TRBJ2-2; 8 nucleotides match TRBD2. This CDR3 has 15 amino acids. Trimming at V came to 6 bases and at J to 6 bases, leaving 9 bases not matched to a gene. CDR1 MDHEN and CDR2 SYDVKM come from the germline V gene. The CDR3 is CASRIAGCRAGELFF. The CDR3 DNA reads TGTGCCAGCAGGATAGCGGGATGTCGAGCCGGGGAGCTGTTTTTT.

This clonotype was picked up many times. V gene TRBV12-5 combines with J gene TRBJ2-5; no clear D. The CDR3 consists of 11 residues. With 2 bases removed from V and 9 bases from J, the gap between germline ends came to 7 bases. Per the germline V gene, CDR1 is LGHNT and CDR2 is FRNRAP. CDR3 in DNA: TGTGCTAGTGGTTTGCCCCCGTCCCAGTACTTC. Its protein is CASGLPPSQYF.

With regard to this clonotype: The junction differs from germline at one of its ends, possibly a read error. The chain combines TRBV9 with TRBJ1-5; no firm D call. The germline V gene has CDR1 SGDLS and CDR2 YYNGEE. The CDR3 runs to 13 residues. The CDR3 spells CTSSVGSNQPQHF. Written as DNA, the CDR3 is TGTACCAGCAGCGTAGGTAGCAATCAGCCCCAGCATTTT.

This clonotype was counted many times. V gene TRBV13 combines with J gene TRBJ2-5, with 8 bases identical to TRBD2. Germline V gene data show CDR1 as PRHDT and CDR2 as FYEKMQ (reference sequence). V lost 8 bases to trimming and J lost 5 bases; unmatched junction nucleotides: 13. The CDR3 totals 15 residues. CDR3 in DNA: TGTGCCAGCCGACCGGGGGGGGCCTTCATTGAGACCCAGTACTTC. Protein sequence: CASRPGGAFIETQYF.

This rearrangement joins TRBV9 to TRBJ2-7; D not certain. Germline V gene sequence: CDR1 SGDLS, CDR2 YYNGEE. Trimming removed 3 bases from V and 3 bases from J, with 10 bases in between. The length of the CDR3 is 13 residues. For the CDR3, the DNA is TGTGCCAGCAGCGCAGGACCTCTCTACGAGCAGTACTTC. Its translation: CASSAGPLYEQYF.

The chain uses TRBV11-2 and TRBJ2-2; D is uncertain. Germline CDR1 SGHAT, CDR2 FQNNGV. There are 14 residues in the CDR3. V shed 5 bases and J shed 5 bases, with 12 bases lying between them. The CDR3 reads CASSPQEFTGELFF. In nucleotides, the CDR3 is TGTGCCAGCAGCCCCCAGGAGTTTACCGGGGAGCTGTTTTTT.

This clonotype was detected only a few times. V and J are TRBV18 and TRBJ2-7, with D unclear. Trimming removed 2 bases from V and 0 bases from J, with 8 bases in between. CDR3 length: 14 residues. CDR1 KGHSH and CDR2 LQKENI come from the germline V gene. The CDR3 spells CASSPIESSYEQYF. CDR3 DNA sequence: TGTGCCAGCTCACCAATCGAGAGCTCCTACGAGCAGTACTTC. Full variable domain (outside the CDR3, taken from reference TRBV18 and TRBJ2-7): NAGVMQNPRHLVRRRGQEARLRCSPMKGHSHVYWYRQLPEEGLKFMVYLQKENIIDESGMPKERFSAEFPKEGPSILRIQQVVRGDSAAYFCASSPIESSYEQYFGPGTRLTVT.

This chain connects TRBV12-3 or TRBV12-4 to TRBJ2-3; 11 bases are shared with TRBD2. V dropped 9 bases and J dropped 0; count of bases not matched to a gene: 11. There are 17 residues in the CDR3. CDR3 amino acids: CASVLAGAPGSTDTQYF. The CDR3 DNA is TGTGCCAGTGTACTAGCGGGGGCGCCTGGAAGCACAGATACGCAGTATTTT.

The chain links TRBV6-1 to TRBJ1-3, with D unresolved. Germline CDR1 reads MNHNS; CDR2 reads SASEGT. This CDR3 spans 12 amino acids. V was clipped by 5 bases and J by 3 bases, with 5 bases between them. DNA of the CDR3: TGTGCCAGCAGTACTTTTGGAAACACCATATATTTT. Its protein is CASSTFGNTIYF.

The chain couples TRBV6-2 or TRBV6-3 to TRBJ1-5; no reliable D call. CDR3 size: 19 residues. V was pared by 4 bases and J by 4 bases, with 26 bases between. The germline gives CDR1 MNHEY, CDR2 SVGEGT. In nucleotides, the CDR3 is TGTGCCAGCAGTTTCGCCCCAATCCGATTAATGGGGTCGAATCAGCCCCAGCATTTT. Translated: CASSFAPIRLMGSNQPQHF.

The chain recombines TRBV6-1 with TRBJ2-1; TRBD1 aligns across 7 bases. In germline, CDR1 is MNHNS, CDR2 SASEGT. The CDR3 covers 15 residues. V lost 8 bases to trimming and J lost 7 bases; unmatched junction nucleotides: 14. This CDR3 is CASGFTGAAWNEQFF. The CDR3 nucleotides read TGTGCCAGCGGATTTACAGGGGCTGCTTGGAATGAGCAGTTCTTC.